This entry lists 31 T cell receptor beta chains sequenced from one sample in a study of T cells after yellow fever vaccination. Via MiXCR, TCRdb re-called the 5' RACE reads, giving one row per CDR3 protein. The profile shows about 360,000 distinct CDR3 sequences, approximately 5.7% of them singletons. This material consisted of PBMCs, taken 5 days after the yellow fever booster vaccination. The receptors were sampled from a man aged 30-40 years who received the YFV17D yellow fever vaccine.

This clonotype was seen ten or more times. The chain joins TRBV6-1 to TRBJ1-5; D perhaps matches TRBD1 (6 bases). Germline V gene data show CDR1 as MNHNS and CDR2 as SASEGT. The CDR3 has 15 residues. V was shortened by 5 bases and J by 10 bases, with 21 bases between the two germline ends. The CDR3 DNA sequence: TGTGCCAGCAGTAGAACAGGGATTCAATCAGTCCCCCAGCATTTT. Translated: CASSRTGIQSVPQHF.

CDR3 in amino acids: CASSLGWGQQNTGELFF. In DNA form, the CDR3 reads TGTGCCAGCAGCTTAGGTTGGGGACAGCAGAACACCGGGGAGCTGTTTTTT. This chain connects TRBV11-2 to TRBJ2-2; TRBD1 agrees at 7 bases. J gave up 1 base and V 1 base, and 6 bases lay outside the gene matches. This CDR3 region has 17 residues. Looked up from germline, CDR1 is SGHAT and CDR2 is FQNNGV.

To note about this clonotype: Since a much larger clone is just one base distant, this may be a read error. V is TRBV29-1 and J is TRBJ2-2; 7 nucleotides match TRBD2. CDR3 size: 13 residues. The germline CDR1 and CDR2 sequences are SQVTM and ANQGSEA. Here the CDR3 reads CSVVRIRGGELLF. The CDR3 DNA reads TGCAGCGTTGTTCGGATTCGGGGAGGGGAGCTGTTATTT.

This clonotype was counted ten times or more. V and J are TRBV27 and TRBJ1-3; maybe TRBD1 (5 bases). The V gene lost 0 bases and the J gene lost 1 base, with 7 bases spanning the gap. The germline V gene has CDR1 MNHEY and CDR2 SMNVEV (reference sequence). The CDR3 is 15 residues long. The CDR3 nucleotides are TGTGCCAGCAGTTTATCAACAGGTTCTGGAAACACCATATATTTT. This codes for CASSLSTGSGNTIYF.

This clonotype appeared a few times. This chain joins TRBV14 and TRBJ1-1; 9 bases line up with TRBD1. CDR1 is SGHDN and CDR2 is FVKESK in the germline V gene. The CDR3 is 16 residues long. J was trimmed by 7 bases and V by 0 bases; bases with no gene match: 9. The CDR3 region is CASSQEGEGQGGEAFF. For the CDR3, the DNA is TGTGCCAGCAGCCAAGAAGGAGAGGGACAGGGAGGTGAAGCTTTCTTT.

This clonotype was observed many times. The CDR3 sequence is CASRHALQETQYF. CDR3 coding DNA: TGTGCCAGCAGGCATGCTCTCCAAGAGACCCAGTACTTC. This chain uses TRBV7-6 with TRBJ2-5, with D hard to call. Trimming pared 6 bases from V and 1 base from J, leaving 9 bases between. CDR1 SGHVS and CDR2 FNYEAQ come from the germline V gene. This CDR3 region has 13 residues.

There are many counts of this clonotype. This chain uses TRBV10-3 with TRBJ2-7, with TRBD1 matching over 7 bases. The CDR3 is 13 residues long. Germline CDR1 reads ENHRY; CDR2 reads SYGVKD. The ends lost 9 bases at V and 0 bases at J; junction bases unmatched: 5. CDR3 sequence reads: CAITTGSSYEQYF. The CDR3 DNA reads TGTGCCATTACGACAGGGAGCTCCTACGAGCAGTACTTC.

There are many counts of this clonotype. The chain joins TRBV7-2 to TRBJ2-5; 10 bases are a match to TRBD1. V was clipped by 3 bases and J by 4 bases; unmatched bases: 11. Germline-derived CDR1 and CDR2 are SGHTA and FQGNSA. The length of the CDR3 is 17 residues. The CDR3: CASSFALGTGERETQYF. The CDR3 bases are TGTGCCAGCAGCTTCGCCCTTGGGACAGGGGAACGAGAGACCCAGTACTTC.

In its sample, this clonotype was seen many times. The V call is TRBV29-1, the J call TRBJ2-1; unclear D gene. Germline V gene data show CDR1 as SQVTM and CDR2 as ANQGSEA. The V end was cut by 6 bases, the J end by 9 bases, with 15 bases between. There are 12 residues in the CDR3. The CDR3 spells CSVTPRAGEQFF. The CDR3 region has the DNA TGCAGCGTCACCCCCCGCGCCGGTGAGCAGTTCTTC.

This clonotype has only a few counts. The chain has TRBV28 and TRBJ2-5, with TRBD2 matching over 8 bases. The V and J ends lost 4 bases and 5 bases, in that order; junction bases with no gene match: 9. This CDR3 region has 15 residues. The germline CDR1 and CDR2 sequences are MDHEN and SYDVKM. DNA of the CDR3: TGTGCCAGCAGTTCCCCGGGAGGGGGATGGGAGACCCAGTACTTC. Amino acid sequence: CASSSPGGGWETQYF.

This clonotype occurred many times. This rearrangement joins TRBV24-1 to TRBJ2-3, with TRBD1 identical over 8 bases. Trimming removed 4 bases from V and 5 bases from J; junction bases left unmatched: 4. The germline gives CDR1 KGHDR, CDR2 SFDVKD. The CDR3 consists of 14 residues. CDR3: CATSDPDRGDTQYF. CDR3 bases: TGTGCCACCAGTGACCCAGACAGGGGAGATACGCAGTATTTT.

This sequence joins TRBV29-1 and TRBJ2-3; TRBD2 aligns across 7 bases. V trimming: 3 bases; J trimming: 7 bases; junction bases outside the gene matches: 10. The CDR3 spans 14 residues. CDR1 and CDR2 from the germline V gene are SQVTM and ANQGSEA. The CDR3 nucleotides read TGCAGCGTTGATCGGGGGAGGGCCGGTTATACGCAGTATTTT. Its translation: CSVDRGRAGYTQYF.

Only a few counts were recorded for this clonotype. The chain combines TRBV7-2 with TRBJ2-1, with 13 bases that match TRBD2. The junction had 8 bases not matched to a gene; V was cut back by 8 bases and J by 10 bases. The germline V gene encodes CDR1 SGHTA and CDR2 FQGNSA. The CDR3 has 14 amino acids. The DNA of the CDR3 is TGTGCCAGCTCACTAGCGGGAGGGGGTTGGGAGCAGTTCTTC. Amino acid sequence: CASSLAGGGWEQFF.

Worth noting for this clonotype: An end of the junction does not agree with germline; a read error may underlie this. The chain recombines TRBV20-1 with TRBJ2-1; possibly TRBD1 for D (6 bases). The CDR3 totals 16 residues. Germline CDR1 DFQATT, CDR2 SNEGSKA (reference sequence). The CDR3 here is CCARPTRTAARNEQFF. As DNA, the CDR3 is TGCTGTGCTAGACCAACTCGGACAGCCGCGAGGAATGAGCAGTTCTTC.

This chain joins TRBV30 and TRBJ2-3; D possibly matches TRBD1 or TRBD2 (5 bases each). The CDR3 covers 16 residues. Trimming stripped 1 base from V and 1 base from J, with 15 bases between. Germline CDR1 reads GTSNPN; CDR2 reads SVGIG (reference sequence). The CDR3 sequence: CAWSAGHGKGTDTQYF. In DNA, the CDR3 is TGTGCCTGGAGTGCCGGACACGGGAAGGGCACAGATACGCAGTATTTT.

This clonotype occurred many times. The chain has TRBV25-1 and TRBJ2-5, with D perhaps matching TRBD1 (6 bases). V was pared by 5 bases and J by 5 bases, with 18 bases between. Germline V gives CDR1 MGHDK, CDR2 SYGVNS. The CDR3 consists of 15 residues. The CDR3 nucleotides read TGTGCCAGCAGTAACTCAGGGGCTCGATGGGAGACCCAGTACTTC. This translates into CASSNSGARWETQYF.

This clonotype has a handful of counts. The genes are TRBV6-1 and TRBJ2-5, with TRBD1 matching 9 bases. Germline V lookup: CDR1 MNHNS, CDR2 SASEGT. J gave up 5 bases and V 7 bases, and 11 bases lay outside the gene matches. CDR3 size: 15 residues. DNA for the CDR3: TGTGCCAGCACCCAGGGACAGGGAAATTGGGAGACCCAGTACTTC. It is translated as CASTQGQGNWETQYF.

In its sample, this clonotype was seen a few times. A read error may account for a junction end that differs from germline. The rearrangement uses TRBV7-7 and TRBJ2-5, with 11 bases that match TRBD1. The CDR3 spans 14 residues. The germline CDR1 and CDR2 sequences are SSHAT and FNYEAQ (reference sequence). This CDR3 reads CASSFGTGGETQYF. The CDR3 DNA follows: TGTGCTAGCAGCTTTGGGACAGGGGGAGAGACCCAGTACTTC.

The chain joins TRBV15 to TRBJ1-2; 7 bases are a match to TRBD1. V lost 5 bases and J lost 6; bases outside the gene matches: 9. The germline gives CDR1 LNHNV, CDR2 YYDKDF (reference sequence). The CDR3 sequence is 14 residues long. The DNA for the CDR3 is TGTGCCACCAGCCGAAACCTAGACAGGGATGGCTACACCTTC. It codes for CATSRNLDRDGYTF. The whole variable domain, filled in from reference TRBV15 and TRBJ1-2, reads DAMVIQNPRYQVTQFGKPVTLSCSQTLNHNVMYWYQQKSSQAPKLLFHYYDKDFNNEADTPDNFQSRRPNTSFCFLDIRSPGLGDTAMYLCATSRNLDRDGYTFGSGTRLTVV.

The table lists this clonotype with a few counts. The chain employs TRBV29-1 and TRBJ2-5, with D perhaps TRBD2 (5 bases). V was clipped by 8 bases and J by 2 bases, with 12 bases between them. Germline CDR1 and CDR2: SQVTM and ANQGSEA. This CDR3 comprises 12 residues. The chain's CDR3 is CSYTSGQETQYF. The CDR3, as DNA: TGCAGCTATACCAGCGGACAAGAGACCCAGTACTTC.

This clonotype was seen a few times. The genes are TRBV12-5 and TRBJ2-5; 9 positions agree with TRBD1. From germline, CDR1 is LGHNT and CDR2 FRNRAP. V trimming: 3 bases; J trimming: 5 bases; junction bases outside the gene matches: 13. CDR3 length: 17 amino acids. CDR3 sequence reads: CASGFGQTGGSGETQYF. CDR3 DNA: TGTGCTAGTGGTTTCGGGCAAACAGGGGGCTCGGGGGAGACCCAGTACTTC.

This clonotype was seen repeatedly, ten times or more. V usage is TRBV20-1 and J usage is TRBJ2-1; 12 bases map to TRBD2. The CDR3 spans 15 residues. V trimming: 0 bases; J trimming: 8 bases; junction bases outside the gene matches: 5. CDR1 is DFQATT and CDR2 is SNEGSKA in the germline V gene (reference sequence). CDR3 in amino acids: CSAREGLAGGHEQFF. The CDR3 DNA reads TGCAGTGCTAGAGAAGGCCTAGCGGGAGGGCATGAGCAGTTCTTC.

This clonotype was counted ten times or more. The V call is TRBV6-5, the J call TRBJ2-3; no definite D call. Trimming shortened V by 0 bases and J by 2 bases, and 6 bases separated the two germline ends. The CDR3 runs to 14 residues. Germline V gives CDR1 MNHEY, CDR2 SVGAGI. CDR3 DNA sequence: TGTGCCAGCAGTTACTCTGGCTACACAGATACGCAGTATTTT. Translation: CASSYSGYTDTQYF.

This clonotype was seen at least ten times. In DNA, the CDR3 is TGTGCCAGCAGCTCCCCAGGGGTGGGAGCCCACGAGCAGTACTTC. The encoded protein is CASSSPGVGAHEQYF. The chain joins TRBV7-2 to TRBJ2-7; TRBD1 is a possible D gene (6 bases). The V and J ends lost 4 bases and 5 bases respectively, with 18 bases between them. The CDR3 runs 15 residues. Per the germline V gene, CDR1 is SGHTA and CDR2 is FQGNSA.

The genes are TRBV12-3 or TRBV12-4 and TRBJ1-5, with TRBD1 as a possible D gene (6 bases). V was trimmed by 5 bases and J by 1 base, leaving 18 bases between them. The CDR3 spans 17 residues. CDR3 residues: CASSPQGWASSNQPQHF. CDR3 nucleotides: TGTGCCAGCAGTCCACAGGGCTGGGCATCGAGCAATCAGCCCCAGCATTTT.

This clonotype was picked up many times. The J gene is TRBJ2-7, the V gene TRBV12-3 or TRBV12-4; either TRBD1 or TRBD2 may fit D (6 bases each). The CDR3 consists of 13 residues. V was cut by 3 bases and J by 8 bases, with 14 bases left in between. This chain's CDR3 is CASSFQEGGKQYF. For the CDR3, the DNA is TGTGCCAGCAGTTTTCAAGAAGGGGGGAAGCAGTACTTC.

This clonotype was found a few times. V gene TRBV7-2 combines with J gene TRBJ1-5, with D possibly TRBD1 on 5 matching bases. The CDR3 runs to 15 residues. Deletions cut 0 bases from V and 3 bases from J, with 9 bases between. In germline, CDR1 is SGHTA, CDR2 FQGNSA. This chain's CDR3 is CASSLARDYNQPQHF. The CDR3, as DNA: TGTGCCAGCAGCTTAGCTAGGGACTACAATCAGCCCCAGCATTTT.

This clonotype came up a few times. The junction departs from the called germline gene at one end, perhaps through a read error. The rearrangement links TRBV2 to TRBJ2-7, with TRBD1 matching 10 bases. This CDR3 comprises 12 residues. Germline V gene lookup returns CDR1 SNHLY and CDR2 FYNNEI. CDR3 loop: CASSGGTGVWCF. CDR3 nucleotide sequence: TGTGCCAGCAGTGGGGGGACAGGGGTTTGGTGCTTC.

This clonotype occurred a few times. V is TRBV7-2 and J is TRBJ2-1; 7 positions agree with TRBD2. Germline V gene lookup returns CDR1 SGHTA and CDR2 FQGNSA. The CDR3 length is 14 residues. Trimming removed 2 bases from V and 8 bases from J; junction bases left unmatched: 6. As DNA, the CDR3 is TGTGCCAGCAGCTTAATGGGGGGGGAGGATGAGCAGTTCTTC. It is translated as CASSLMGGEDEQFF. The full variable domain, in which reference TRBV7-2 and TRBJ2-1 provide the parts outside the CDR3, is GAGVSQSPSNKVTEKGKDVELRCDPISGHTALYWYRQSLGQGLEFLIYFQGNSAPDKSGLPSDRFSAERTGGSVSTLTIQRTQQEDSAVYLCASSLMGGEDEQFFGPGTRLTVL.

This clonotype was picked up a small number of times. The CDR3: CASSYSDRGLGPQHF. The DNA of the CDR3 is TGTGCCAGCAGTTACTCTGACAGGGGGCTAGGGCCCCAGCATTTT. V gene TRBV6-5 combines with J gene TRBJ1-5; the match to TRBD1 covers 10 bases. CDR3 size: 15 residues. CDR1 and CDR2 from the germline V gene are MNHEY and SVGAGI. The V gene end was trimmed by 0 bases and the J gene end by 9 bases; junction bases not matched to a gene: 5.

This clonotype was detected many times. This chain links TRBV18 with TRBJ2-4, with a tentative D call TRBD2 (5 bases). Germline V CDR1 and CDR2: KGHSH, LQKENI. Deletions cut 5 bases from V and 2 bases from J, with 16 bases between. This CDR3 region has 16 residues. CDR3 sequence: CASSSYEGASKNIQYF. The CDR3 nucleotides read TGTGCCAGCTCATCTTATGAGGGCGCATCCAAAAACATTCAGTACTTC.